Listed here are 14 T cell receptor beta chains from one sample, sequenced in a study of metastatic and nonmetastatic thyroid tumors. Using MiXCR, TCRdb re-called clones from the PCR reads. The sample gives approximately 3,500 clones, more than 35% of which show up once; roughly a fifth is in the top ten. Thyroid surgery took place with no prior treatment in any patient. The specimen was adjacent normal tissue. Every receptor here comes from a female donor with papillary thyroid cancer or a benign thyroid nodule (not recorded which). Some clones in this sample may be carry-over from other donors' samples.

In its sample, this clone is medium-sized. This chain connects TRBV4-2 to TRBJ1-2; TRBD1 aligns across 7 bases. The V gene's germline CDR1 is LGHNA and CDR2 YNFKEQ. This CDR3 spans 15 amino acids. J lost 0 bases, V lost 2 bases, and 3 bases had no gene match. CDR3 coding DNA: TGTGCCAGCAGCCAACCCACAGGGGCTAACTATGGCTACACCTTC. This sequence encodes CASSQPTGANYGYTF.

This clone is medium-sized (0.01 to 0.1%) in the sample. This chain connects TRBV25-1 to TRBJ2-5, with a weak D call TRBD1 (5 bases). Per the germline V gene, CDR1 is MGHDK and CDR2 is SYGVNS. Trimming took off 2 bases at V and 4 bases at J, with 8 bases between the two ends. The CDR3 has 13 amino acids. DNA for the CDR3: TGTGCCAGCAGTGAAAGGCAGGGAGAGACCCAGTACTTC. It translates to CASSERQGETQYF.

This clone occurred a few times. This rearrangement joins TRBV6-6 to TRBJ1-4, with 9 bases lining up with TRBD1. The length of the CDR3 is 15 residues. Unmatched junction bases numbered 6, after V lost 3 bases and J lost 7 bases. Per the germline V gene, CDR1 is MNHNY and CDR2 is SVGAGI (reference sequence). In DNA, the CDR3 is TGTGCCAGCAGTTATCCGGGACAGGGAGTTGAAAAACTGTTTTTT. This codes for CASSYPGQGVEKLFF.

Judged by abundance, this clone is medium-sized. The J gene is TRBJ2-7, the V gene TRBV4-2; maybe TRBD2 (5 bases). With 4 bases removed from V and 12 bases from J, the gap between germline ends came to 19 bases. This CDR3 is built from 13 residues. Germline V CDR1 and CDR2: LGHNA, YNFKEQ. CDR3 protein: CASSPGRASDLYF. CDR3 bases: TGTGCCAGCAGCCCTGGGCGGGCGTCCGACTTGTACTTC.

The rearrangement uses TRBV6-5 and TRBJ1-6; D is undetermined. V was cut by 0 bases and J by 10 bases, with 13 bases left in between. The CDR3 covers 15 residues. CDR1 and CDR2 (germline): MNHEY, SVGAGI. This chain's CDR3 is CASSYSAGNISPLHF. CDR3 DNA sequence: TGTGCCAGCAGTTACTCGGCGGGCAATATCTCACCCCTCCACTTT.

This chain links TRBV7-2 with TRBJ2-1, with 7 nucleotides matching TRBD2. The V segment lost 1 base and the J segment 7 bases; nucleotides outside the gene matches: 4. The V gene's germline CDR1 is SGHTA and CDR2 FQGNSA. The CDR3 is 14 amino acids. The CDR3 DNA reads TGTGCCAGCAGCTTAGATCCGGGAGGTAATGAGCAGTTCTTC. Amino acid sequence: CASSLDPGGNEQFF.

The CDR3, as DNA: TGTGCCTGGAAGGTGGAATTTCGGGCAGATACGCAGTATTTT. This sequence encodes CAWKVEFRADTQYF. The J gene is TRBJ2-3, the V gene TRBV30; D gene uncertain. The germline V gene encodes CDR1 GTSNPN and CDR2 SVGIG (reference sequence). V lost 4 bases to trimming and J lost 4 bases, with 15 bases between them. The CDR3 has 14 residues. Together with reference TRBV30 and TRBJ2-3, the CDR3 gives the full variable domain: SQTIHQWPATLVQPVGSPLSLECTVEGTSNPNLYWYRQAAGRGLQLLFYSVGIGQISSEVPQNLSASRPQDRQFILSSKKLLLSDSGFYLCAWKVEFRADTQYFGPGTRLTVL.

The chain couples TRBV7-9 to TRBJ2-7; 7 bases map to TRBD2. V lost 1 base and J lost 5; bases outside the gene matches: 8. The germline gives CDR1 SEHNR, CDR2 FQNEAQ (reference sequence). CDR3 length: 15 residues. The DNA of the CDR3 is TGTGCCAGCAGCTTAGAGCAGGGAGGGTTACACGAGCAGTACTTC. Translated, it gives CASSLEQGGLHEQYF.

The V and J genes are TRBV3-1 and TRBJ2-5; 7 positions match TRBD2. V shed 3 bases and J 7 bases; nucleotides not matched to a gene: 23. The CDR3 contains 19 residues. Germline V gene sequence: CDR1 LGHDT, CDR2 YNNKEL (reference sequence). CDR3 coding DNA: TGTGCCAGCAGCCAGGGGACGGGGAATGCGGGAGTAGGGCAGGCGACCCAGTACTTC. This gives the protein CASSQGTGNAGVGQATQYF.

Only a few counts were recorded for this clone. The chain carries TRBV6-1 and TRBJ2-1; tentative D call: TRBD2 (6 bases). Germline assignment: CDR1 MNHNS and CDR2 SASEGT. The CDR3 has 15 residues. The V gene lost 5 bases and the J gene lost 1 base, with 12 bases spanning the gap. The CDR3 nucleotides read TGTGCCAGCAGTACGACCGGGACTTCCTACAATGAGCAGTTCTTC. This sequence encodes CASSTTGTSYNEQFF.

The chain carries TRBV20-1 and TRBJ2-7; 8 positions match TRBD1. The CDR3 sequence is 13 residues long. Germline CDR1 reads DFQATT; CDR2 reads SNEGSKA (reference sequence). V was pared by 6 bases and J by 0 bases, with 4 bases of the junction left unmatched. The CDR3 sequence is CSAPGQASYEQYF. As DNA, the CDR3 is TGCAGTGCGCCGGGACAGGCCTCCTACGAGCAGTACTTC.

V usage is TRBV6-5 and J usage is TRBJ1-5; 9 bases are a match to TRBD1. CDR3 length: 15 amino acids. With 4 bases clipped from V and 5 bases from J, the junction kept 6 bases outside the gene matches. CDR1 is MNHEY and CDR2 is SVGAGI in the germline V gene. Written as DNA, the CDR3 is TGTGCCAGCAGTTCCGGGACAGGGCTTTATCAGCCCCAGCATTTT. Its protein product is CASSSGTGLYQPQHF.

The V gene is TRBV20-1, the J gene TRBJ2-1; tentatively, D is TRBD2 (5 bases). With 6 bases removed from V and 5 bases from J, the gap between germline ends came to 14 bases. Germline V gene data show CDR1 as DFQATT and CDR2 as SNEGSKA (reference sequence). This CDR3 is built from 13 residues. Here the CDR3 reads CSASLGPNNEQFF. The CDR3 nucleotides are TGCAGTGCCTCACTAGGGCCAAACAATGAGCAGTTCTTC.

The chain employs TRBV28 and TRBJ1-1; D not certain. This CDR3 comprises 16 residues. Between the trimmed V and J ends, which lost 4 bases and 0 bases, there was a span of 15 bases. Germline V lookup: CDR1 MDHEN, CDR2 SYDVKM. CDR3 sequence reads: CASSSISPNVNTEAFF. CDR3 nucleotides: TGTGCCAGCAGTTCGATATCCCCGAACGTGAACACTGAAGCTTTCTTT.